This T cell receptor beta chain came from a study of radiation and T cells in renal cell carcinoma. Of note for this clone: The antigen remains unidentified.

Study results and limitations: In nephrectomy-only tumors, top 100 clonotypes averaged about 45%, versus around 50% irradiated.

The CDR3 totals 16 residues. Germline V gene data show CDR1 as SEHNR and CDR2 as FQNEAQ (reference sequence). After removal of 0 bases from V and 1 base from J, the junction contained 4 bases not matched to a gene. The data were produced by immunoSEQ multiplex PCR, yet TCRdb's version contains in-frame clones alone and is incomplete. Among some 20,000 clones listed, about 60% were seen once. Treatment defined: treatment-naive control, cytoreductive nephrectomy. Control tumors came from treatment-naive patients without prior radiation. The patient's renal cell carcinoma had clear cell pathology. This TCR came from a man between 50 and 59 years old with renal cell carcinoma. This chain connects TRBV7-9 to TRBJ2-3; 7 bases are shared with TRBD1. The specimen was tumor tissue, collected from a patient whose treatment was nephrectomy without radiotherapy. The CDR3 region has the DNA TGTGCCAGCAGCTTAGCAGGGGGCGGCCGCACAGATACGCAGTATTTT. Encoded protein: CASSLAGGGRTDTQYF.